These T cell receptor beta chains were read from a single sample in a study of blood T cell repertoires in COVID-19. The protocol was immunoSEQ multiplex PCR, while the TCRdb copy is restricted to in-frame clones and leaves out a portion. Of about 180,000 clones listed, about 83% were seen once; the top ten hold under 9.5%. Sequencing used PBMCs or T cells enriched from blood (not recorded which). These receptors were taken from a woman between 25 and 40 years old who had recovered from COVID-19. The CDR3 runs from the conserved cysteine through the conserved F or W. D genes are given only for firm matches. Clone size appears in some rows only: once, few, many, or a class for an expanded clone.

size,V,J,D,length,CDR3,DNA
-,TRBV2,TRBJ2-1,TRBD2,14,CASRRLAAYNEQFF,TGTGCCAGCAGGCGACTAGCGGCCTACAATGAGCAGTTCTTC
once,TRBV4-1,TRBJ2-1,TRBD2,16,CASSHPLAGSYNEQFF,TGCGCCAGCAGCCACCCACTAGCGGGGAGCTACAATGAGCAGTTCTTC
-,TRBV28,TRBJ2-6,-,19,CASSLDSDSRGRGANVLTF,TGTGCCAGCAGTTTAGATTCTGATAGCCGAGGGCGTGGGGCCAACGTCCTGACTTTC
-,TRBV28,TRBJ2-5,TRBD1,14,CANGTGGREETQYF,TGTGCCAACGGGACAGGGGGCAGGGAAGAGACCCAGTACTTC
few,TRBV5-1,TRBJ2-1,TRBD2,19,CASSLVPLLSGSLKNEQFF,TGCGCCAGCAGCTTGGTTCCGTTACTGAGCGGGAGTTTAAAGAATGAGCAGTTCTTC
once,TRBV9,TRBJ2-3,TRBD2,15,CASDAGGNWADTQYF,TGTGCCAGCGACGCGGGAGGAAATTGGGCAGATACGCAGTATTTT
-,TRBV29-1,TRBJ1-2,TRBD1,12,CSVGQGDYGYTF,TGCAGCGTTGGACAGGGGGACTATGGCTACACCTTC
-,TRBV7-3,TRBJ2-3,-,13,CASSGYGGDTQYF,TGTGCCAGCTCAGGTTACGGTGGGGATACGCAGTATTTT
many,TRBV29-1,TRBJ2-2,TRBD1,16,CSVVSGDRAHTGELFF,TGCAGCGTTGTTTCCGGGGACAGGGCGCACACCGGGGAGCTGTTTTTT
-,TRBV7-2,TRBJ2-7,-,14,CASSPDIGVYEQYF,TGTGCCAGCAGCCCGGACATAGGTGTATACGAGCAGTACTTC
-,TRBV19,TRBJ2-6,-,13,CASLRAGANVLTF,TGTGCCAGTCTCAGGGCTGGGGCCAACGTCCTGACTTTC
-,TRBV7-9,TRBJ2-2,TRBD2,15,CASILEERGTGELFF,TGTGCCAGCATCCTAGAGGAGCGGGGGACCGGGGAGCTGTTTTTT
-,TRBV6-4,TRBJ1-2,-,13,CASSDSRTYGYTF,TGTGCCAGCAGTGACTCGAGAACCTATGGCTACACCTTC
-,TRBV6-5,TRBJ2-7,-,13,CASSYGRPYEQYF,TGTGCCAGCAGTTACGGGAGGCCCTACGAGCAGTACTTC
-,TRBV27,TRBJ2-5,-,14,CASSSRDSQETQYF,TGTGCCAGCAGTTCCCGGGACTCCCAAGAGACCCAGTACTTC
-,TRBV21-1,TRBJ2-7,-,13,CASSLSVNYEQYF,TGTGCCAGCAGCCTAAGCGTCAACTACGAGCAGTACTTC
once,TRBV6-2/TRBV6-3,TRBJ2-7,-,14,CASSEESRSYEQYF,TGTGCCAGCAGTGAGGAGAGTCGCTCCTACGAGCAGTACTTC
-,TRBV5-1,TRBJ2-5,TRBD1,15,CASSRDRVRGETQYF,TGCGCCAGCAGCCGGGACAGGGTTCGAGGGGAGACCCAGTACTTC
-,TRBV18,TRBJ1-2,TRBD1,16,CASSPRTGEFNYGYTF,TGTGCCAGCTCACCGCGGACAGGGGAGTTTAACTATGGCTACACCTTC
-,TRBV29-1,TRBJ2-3,-,14,CSALPRSSTDTQYF,TGCAGCGCCTTGCCGCGCTCTAGCACAGATACGCAGTATTTT
few,TRBV5-8,TRBJ2-2,-,16,CASSPKRPSGTGELFF,TGTGCCAGCAGCCCTAAGAGGCCCTCGGGCACCGGGGAGCTGTTTTTT
-,TRBV5-1,TRBJ1-2,TRBD1,18,CASSLVLRDSVLQYGYTF,TGCGCCAGCAGCTTGGTGCTCCGGGACAGCGTTCTTCAGTATGGCTACACCTTC
-,TRBV28,TRBJ2-7,-,14,CASRGQGSSYEQYF,TGTGCCAGCAGAGGCCAGGGGAGCTCCTACGAGCAGTACTTC
-,TRBV28,TRBJ2-1,-,11,CASSDTQEQFF,TGTGCCAGCAGCGACACACAGGAGCAGTTCTTC
once,TRBV4-1,TRBJ2-1,TRBD1,14,CASSHPGQGNEQFF,TGCGCCAGCAGCCACCCGGGACAGGGCAATGAGCAGTTCTTC